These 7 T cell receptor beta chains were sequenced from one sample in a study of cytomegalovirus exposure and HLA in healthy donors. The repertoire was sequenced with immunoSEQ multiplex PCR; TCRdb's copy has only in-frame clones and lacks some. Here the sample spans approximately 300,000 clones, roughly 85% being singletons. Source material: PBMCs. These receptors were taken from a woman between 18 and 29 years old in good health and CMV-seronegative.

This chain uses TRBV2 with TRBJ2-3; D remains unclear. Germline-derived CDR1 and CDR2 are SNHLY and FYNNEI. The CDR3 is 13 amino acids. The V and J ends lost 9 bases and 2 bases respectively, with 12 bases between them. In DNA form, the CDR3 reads TGTGCCAGAAAAGCCACAGTCACAGATACGCAGTATTTT. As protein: CARKATVTDTQYF. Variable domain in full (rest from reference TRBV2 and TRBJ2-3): EPEVTQTPSHQVTQMGQEVILRCVPISNHLYFYWYRQILGQKVEFLVSFYNNEISEKSEIFDDQFSVERPDGSNFTLKIRSTKLEDSAMYFCARKATVTDTQYFGPGTRLTVL.

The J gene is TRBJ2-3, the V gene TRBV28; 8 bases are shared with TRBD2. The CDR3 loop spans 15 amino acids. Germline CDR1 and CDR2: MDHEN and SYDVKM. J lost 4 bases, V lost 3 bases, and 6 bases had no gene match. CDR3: CASSFAGLVADTQYF. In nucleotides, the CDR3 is TGTGCCAGCAGTTTTGCGGGACTAGTTGCAGATACGCAGTATTTT.

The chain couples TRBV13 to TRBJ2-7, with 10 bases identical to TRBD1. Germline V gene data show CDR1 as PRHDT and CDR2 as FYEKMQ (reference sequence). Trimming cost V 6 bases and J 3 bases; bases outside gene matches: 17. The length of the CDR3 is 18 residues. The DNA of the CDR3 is TGTGCCAGCAGTTGGATAGGGGACAGGGGACGATTAGGCTACGAGCAGTACTTC. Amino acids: CASSWIGDRGRLGYEQYF.

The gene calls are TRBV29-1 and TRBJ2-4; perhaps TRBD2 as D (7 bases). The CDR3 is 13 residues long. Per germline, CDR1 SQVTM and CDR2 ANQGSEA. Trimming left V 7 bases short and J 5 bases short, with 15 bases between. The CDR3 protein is CSGQGRVENIQYF. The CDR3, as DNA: TGCAGCGGGCAGGGGAGGGTAGAAAACATTCAGTACTTC.

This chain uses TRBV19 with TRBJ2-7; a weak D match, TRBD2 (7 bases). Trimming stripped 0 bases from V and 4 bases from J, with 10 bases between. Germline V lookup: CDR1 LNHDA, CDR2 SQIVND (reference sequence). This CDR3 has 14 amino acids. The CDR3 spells CASSIDGGAYEQYF. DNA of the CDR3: TGTGCCAGTAGTATAGATGGGGGGGCGTACGAGCAGTACTTC.

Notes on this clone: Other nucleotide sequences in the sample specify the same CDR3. In DNA, the CDR3 is TGTGCCAGCAGTCCACGGGACTCCCAAGAGACCCAGTACTTC. Protein: CASSPRDSQETQYF. The chain is built from TRBV28 and TRBJ2-5; D perhaps matches TRBD2 (6 bases). From germline, CDR1 is MDHEN and CDR2 SYDVKM. The CDR3 consists of 14 residues. V lost 5 bases and J lost 1, with 11 bases in between.

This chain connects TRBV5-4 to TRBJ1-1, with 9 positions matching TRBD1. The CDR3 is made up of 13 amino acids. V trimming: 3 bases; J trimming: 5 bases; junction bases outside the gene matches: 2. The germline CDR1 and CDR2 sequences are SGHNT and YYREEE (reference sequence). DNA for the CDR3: TGTGCCAGCAGCTACAGGGGGCGAACTGAAGCTTTCTTT. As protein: CASSYRGRTEAFF.